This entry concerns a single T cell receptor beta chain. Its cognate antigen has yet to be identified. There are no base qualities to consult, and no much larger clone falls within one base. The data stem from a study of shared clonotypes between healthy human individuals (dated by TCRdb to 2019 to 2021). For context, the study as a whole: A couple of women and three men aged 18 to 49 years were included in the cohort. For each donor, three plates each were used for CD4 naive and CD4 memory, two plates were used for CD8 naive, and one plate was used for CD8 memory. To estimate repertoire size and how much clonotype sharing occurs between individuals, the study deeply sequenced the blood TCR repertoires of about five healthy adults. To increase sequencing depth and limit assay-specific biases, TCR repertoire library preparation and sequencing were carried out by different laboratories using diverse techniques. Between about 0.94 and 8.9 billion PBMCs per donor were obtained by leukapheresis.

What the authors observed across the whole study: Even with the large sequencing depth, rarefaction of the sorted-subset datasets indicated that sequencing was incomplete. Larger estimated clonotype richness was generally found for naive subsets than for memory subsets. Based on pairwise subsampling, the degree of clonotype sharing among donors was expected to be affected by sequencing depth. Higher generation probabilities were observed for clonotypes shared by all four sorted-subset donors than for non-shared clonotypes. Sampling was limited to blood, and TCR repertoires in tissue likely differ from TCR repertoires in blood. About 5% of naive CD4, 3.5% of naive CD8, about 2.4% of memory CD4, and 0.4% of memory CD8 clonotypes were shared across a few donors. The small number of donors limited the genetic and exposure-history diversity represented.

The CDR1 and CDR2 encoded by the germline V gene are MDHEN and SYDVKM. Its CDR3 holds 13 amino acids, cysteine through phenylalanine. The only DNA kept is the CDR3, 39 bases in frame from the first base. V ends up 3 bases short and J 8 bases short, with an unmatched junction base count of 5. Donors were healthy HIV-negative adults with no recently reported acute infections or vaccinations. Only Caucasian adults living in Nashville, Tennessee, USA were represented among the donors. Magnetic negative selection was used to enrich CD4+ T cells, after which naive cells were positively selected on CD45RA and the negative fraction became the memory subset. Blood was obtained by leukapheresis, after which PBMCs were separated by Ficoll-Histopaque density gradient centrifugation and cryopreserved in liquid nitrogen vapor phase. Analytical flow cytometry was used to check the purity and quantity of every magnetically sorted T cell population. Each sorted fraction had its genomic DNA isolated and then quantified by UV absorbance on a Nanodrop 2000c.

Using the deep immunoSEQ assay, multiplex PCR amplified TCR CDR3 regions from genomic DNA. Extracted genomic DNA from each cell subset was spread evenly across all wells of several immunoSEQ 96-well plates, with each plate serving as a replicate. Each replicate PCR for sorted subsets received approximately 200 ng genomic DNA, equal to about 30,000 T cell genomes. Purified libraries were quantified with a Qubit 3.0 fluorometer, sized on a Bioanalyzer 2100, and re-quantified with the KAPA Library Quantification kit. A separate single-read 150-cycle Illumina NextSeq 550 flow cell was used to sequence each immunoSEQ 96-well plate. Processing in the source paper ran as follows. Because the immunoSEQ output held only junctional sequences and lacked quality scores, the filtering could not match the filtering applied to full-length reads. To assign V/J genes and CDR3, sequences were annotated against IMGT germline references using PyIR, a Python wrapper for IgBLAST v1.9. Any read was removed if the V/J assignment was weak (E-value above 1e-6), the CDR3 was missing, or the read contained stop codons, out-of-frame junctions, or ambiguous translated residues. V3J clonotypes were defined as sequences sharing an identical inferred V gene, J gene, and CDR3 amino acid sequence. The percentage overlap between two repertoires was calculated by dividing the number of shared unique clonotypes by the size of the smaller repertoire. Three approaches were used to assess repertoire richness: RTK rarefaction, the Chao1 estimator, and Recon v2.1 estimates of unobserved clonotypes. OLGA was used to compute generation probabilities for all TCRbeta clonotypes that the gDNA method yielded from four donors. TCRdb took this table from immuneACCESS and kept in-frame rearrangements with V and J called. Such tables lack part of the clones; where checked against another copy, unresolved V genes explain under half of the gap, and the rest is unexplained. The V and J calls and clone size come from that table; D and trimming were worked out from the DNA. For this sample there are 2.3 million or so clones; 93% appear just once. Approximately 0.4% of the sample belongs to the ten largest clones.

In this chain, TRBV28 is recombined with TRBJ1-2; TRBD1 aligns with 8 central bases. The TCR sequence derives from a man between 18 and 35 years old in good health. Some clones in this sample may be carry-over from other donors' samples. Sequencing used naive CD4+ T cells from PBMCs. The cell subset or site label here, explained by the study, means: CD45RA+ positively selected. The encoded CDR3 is CASSLKQGAGYTF. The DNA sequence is TGTGCCAGCAGTTTGAAGCAGGGGGCAGGCTACACCTTC.